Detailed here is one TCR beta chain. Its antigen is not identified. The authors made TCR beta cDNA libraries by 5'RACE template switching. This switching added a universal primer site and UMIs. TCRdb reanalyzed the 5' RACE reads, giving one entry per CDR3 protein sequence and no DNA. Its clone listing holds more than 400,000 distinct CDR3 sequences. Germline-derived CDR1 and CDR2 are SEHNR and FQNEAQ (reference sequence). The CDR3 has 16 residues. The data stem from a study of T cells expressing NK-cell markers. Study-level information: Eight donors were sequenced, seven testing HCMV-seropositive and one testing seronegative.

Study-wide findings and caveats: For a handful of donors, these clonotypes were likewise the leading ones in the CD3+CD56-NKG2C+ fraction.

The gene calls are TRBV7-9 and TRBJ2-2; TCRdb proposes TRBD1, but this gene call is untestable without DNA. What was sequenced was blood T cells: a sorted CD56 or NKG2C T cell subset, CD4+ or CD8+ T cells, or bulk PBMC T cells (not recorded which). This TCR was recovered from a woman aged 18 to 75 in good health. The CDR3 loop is CASSLLRGPGTGELFF. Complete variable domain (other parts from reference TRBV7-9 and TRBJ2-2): DTGVSQNPRHKITKRGQNVTFRCDPISEHNRLYWYRQTLGQGPEFLTYFQNEAQLEKSRLLSDRFSAERPKGSFSTLEIQRTEQGDSAMYLCASSLLRGPGTGELFFGEGSRLTVL.